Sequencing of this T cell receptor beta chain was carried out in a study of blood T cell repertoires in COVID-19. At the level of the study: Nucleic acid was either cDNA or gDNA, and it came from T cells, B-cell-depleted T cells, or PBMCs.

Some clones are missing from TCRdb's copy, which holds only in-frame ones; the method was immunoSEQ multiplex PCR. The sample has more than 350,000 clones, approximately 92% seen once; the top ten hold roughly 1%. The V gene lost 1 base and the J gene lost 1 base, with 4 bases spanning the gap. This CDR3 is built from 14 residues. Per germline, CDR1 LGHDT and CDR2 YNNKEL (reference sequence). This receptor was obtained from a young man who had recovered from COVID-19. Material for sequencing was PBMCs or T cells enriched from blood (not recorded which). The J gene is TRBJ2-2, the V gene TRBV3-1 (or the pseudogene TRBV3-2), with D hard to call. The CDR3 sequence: CASSQVKNTGELFF. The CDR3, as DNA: TGTGCCAGCAGCCAAGTTAAGAACACCGGGGAGCTGTTTTTT.